Reported below is one T cell receptor beta chain. Its cognate antigen is unknown. Here immunoSEQ multiplex PCR was the method, and the copy in TCRdb shows in-frame clones only, minus some. The sample yields approximately 130,000 clones, nearly 95% seen once. This CDR3 is built from 15 residues. Germline assignment: CDR1 LGHDT and CDR2 YNNKEL (reference sequence). V was clipped by 1 base and J by 5 bases; unmatched bases: 1. The sample originates from a study of T cell responses to AZD1222 COVID-19 vaccine. Overall study context: The study pooled second doses at about 4 or about 12 weeks. Notes on the study in general: As reported, nearly half of all spike-specific TCRs target variant regions that are unmutated. The donor cohort was predominantly white British with a female majority, and clonal diversity may have been underestimated. It was only after the peak T cell response that any repertoires were sampled.

Sequencing was performed on peripheral blood, taken on day 0 of AZD1222 vaccination. The receptor was derived from an adult in good health. The rearrangement uses TRBV3-1 (or the pseudogene TRBV3-2) and TRBJ2-2, with 10 bases aligning to TRBD1. The CDR3: CASSQGTGGTGELFF. The CDR3 nucleotides are TGTGCCAGCAGCCAAGGGACAGGGGGGACCGGGGAGCTGTTTTTT.